This T cell receptor beta chain was captured in a study of T cell repertoires in cytomegalovirus infection. Study information: Well-studied HLA-B-restricted CMV epitopes were used in the study alongside recently identified HLA-C-restricted ones. Public TCR beta signatures marked donors with CMV infection and the matching HLA. Whole-study results and caveats: In two of eight donors, the top clonotype was HLA-C-restricted CMV-specific.

This clonotype was seen repeatedly, ten times or more. The antigen is undetermined. From germline, CDR1 is SGHVS and CDR2 FNYEAQ. The CDR3 is 17 amino acids. The junction had 9 bases not matched to a gene; V was cut back by 5 bases and J by 3 bases. In TCRdb, the reads were re-called with MiXCR into one record per CDR3 protein. Seen here are some 920,000 distinct CDR3 sequences, roughly 30% observed once, and the top ten hold about an eighth. This sequence originates from a human donor in good health (CMV status not recorded). Some clones in this sample may be carry-over from other donors' samples. The input for sequencing was cultured CD8+ T cells from PBMCs, taken from culture after CMV antigen stimulation. The chain combines TRBV7-6 with TRBJ1-4, with 10 positions matching TRBD1. The CDR3 region is CASSPGDRGRANEKLFF. For the CDR3, the DNA is TGTGCCAGCAGCCCCGGAGACAGGGGGCGGGCTAATGAAAAACTGTTTTTT.